The present T cell receptor (beta chain) was sequenced within a study of CD8 T cells in Susac syndrome. Peripheral blood CD8+ and CD4+ T cells were profiled by TCR beta sequencing. Germline V gives CDR1 DFQATT, CDR2 SNEGSKA (reference sequence). V shed 3 bases and J 11 bases; nucleotides not matched to a gene: 12. The CDR3 covers 14 residues. Random-hexamer reverse transcription was applied to about 0.45 to 1 ug RNA. TCRdb recomputed calls from the immunoSEQ multiplex PCR reads with MiXCR, one row per CDR3 protein. The table shows 150,000 to 200,000 distinct CDR3 sequences, with 90% to 95% occurring only once.

The sequence derives from a human donor in good health. Specimen: CD4+ T cells from PBMCs. This sequence joins TRBV20-1 and TRBJ2-3, with TRBD2 matching over 9 bases. As DNA, the CDR3 is TGCAGTGCTAGGGAAAACTTGGGACTAGCTAGGCAGTATTTT. Translation: CSARENLGLARQYF.